A single sample gave rise to the 3 T cell receptor beta chains below, sequenced in a study of blood T cell repertoires in COVID-19. Here immunoSEQ multiplex PCR was the method, and the copy in TCRdb shows in-frame clones only, minus some. The sample has approximately 310,000 clones; about nine tenths are singletons. Sequences were obtained from peripheral blood. Receptors originate from a man aged 50 to 60 with active or convalescent COVID-19.

The chain carries TRBV7-2 and TRBJ2-1; D unclear. The CDR3 contains 14 residues. The germline V and J ends were trimmed by 0 bases and 9 bases, with 12 bases remaining between them. Germline V gene sequence: CDR1 SGHTA, CDR2 FQGNSA. DNA for the CDR3: TGTGCCAGCAGCTTAGCAGTAGTATCGGGTGAGCAGTTCTTC. Its protein is CASSLAVVSGEQFF.

This chain links TRBV10-3 with TRBJ2-7, with unresolved D. V was clipped by 8 bases and J by 0 bases, with 11 bases between them. The CDR3 covers 13 residues. The germline gives CDR1 ENHRY, CDR2 SYGVKD. CDR3 residues: CAIGPVGSYEQYF. CDR3 DNA: TGTGCCATCGGGCCCGTGGGCTCCTACGAGCAGTACTTC.

This clone was recorded once. The chain joins TRBV7-3 to TRBJ1-1; a possible D gene is TRBD1 (6 bases). The V gene lost 5 bases and the J gene lost 7 bases, with 14 bases spanning the gap. The CDR3 loop spans 13 amino acids. CDR1 is SGHTA, CDR2 FQGTGA, per germline. CDR3 loop: CASSPAGTLEAFF. The CDR3 DNA follows: TGTGCCAGCAGCCCCGCCGGGACACTTGAAGCTTTCTTT.